The 22 T cell receptor beta chains reported below all come from one sample, sequenced in a study of blood T cells in healthy people across ages. Together with a sample-barcoded 5' primer, a J-beta primer mix was included in a second PCR lasting about 6 to 11 cycles. Using its own MiXCR run on the 5' RACE reads, TCRdb lists one record per CDR3 protein. Counted here are about 780,000 distinct CDR3 sequences, around 50% occurring once; the ten biggest clones make up around 18%. The sequenced sample consisted of blood. The origin of the receptors is a man older than 75 in good health.

The V and J genes are TRBV3-1 and TRBJ2-7, with 8 bases aligning to TRBD1. V lost 3 bases to trimming and J lost 0 bases; unmatched junction nucleotides: 7. CDR3 length: 16 amino acids. CDR1 LGHDT and CDR2 YNNKEL come from the germline V gene (reference sequence). In DNA form, the CDR3 reads TGTGCCAGCAGCCATGGGGACAGGACCCACTCCTACGAGCAGTACTTC. Protein sequence: CASSHGDRTHSYEQYF.

Only a few counts were recorded for this clonotype. This chain connects TRBV6-5 to TRBJ2-5, with D perhaps TRBD1 (5 bases). Germline V gives CDR1 MNHEY, CDR2 SVGAGI. V shed 2 bases and J shed 1 base, with 11 bases lying between them. The CDR3 covers 15 residues. CDR3 loop: CASSYADTTQETQYF. In DNA, the CDR3 is TGTGCCAGCAGTTACGCGGACACCACCCAAGAGACCCAGTACTTC.

This clonotype was observed a handful of times. V usage is TRBV12-3 or TRBV12-4 and J usage is TRBJ2-1; TRBD2 aligns across 15 bases. The CDR3 consists of 14 residues. J gave up 12 bases and V 8 bases, and 8 bases lay outside the gene matches. The CDR3 sequence: CASARGLAGGGQFF. The CDR3 DNA reads as TGTGCCAGCGCCCGGGGACTAGCGGGAGGTGGGCAGTTCTTC.

The J gene is TRBJ2-7, the V gene TRBV9; 10 nucleotides align to TRBD2. There are 14 residues in the CDR3. V was clipped by 0 bases and J by 7 bases; unmatched bases: 4. CDR1 SGDLS and CDR2 YYNGEE come from the germline V gene. The CDR3 nucleotides are TGTGCCAGCAGCGTAGGCTTAGCGGGAGGTGAGCAGTACTTC. Residues: CASSVGLAGGEQYF.

Regarding this clonotype: A read error may explain this, as a much larger clone is one base away. V usage is TRBV9 and J usage is TRBJ2-3, with TRBD2 matching 11 bases. Germline trimming cut 3 bases from V and 5 bases from J; bases unmatched to any gene: 8. Looked up from germline, CDR1 is SGDLS and CDR2 is YYNGEE. The CDR3 contains 16 residues. For the CDR3, the DNA is TGTGCCAGCAGCGGGGGGACTAGCGGAGCGGGAGATACGCAGTATTTT. Translating it yields CASSGGTSGAGDTQYF.

The table lists this clonotype with a few counts. This rearrangement joins TRBV6-1 to TRBJ1-2; D call uncertain. Germline V gene data show CDR1 as MNHNS and CDR2 as SASEGT. The CDR3 consists of 14 residues. The ends were cut back, 6 bases at V and 0 bases at J, with 11 bases in the middle. CDR3 protein: CASSPGNTNYGYTF. CDR3 in DNA: TGTGCCAGCAGCCCGGGGAACACTAACTATGGCTACACCTTC.

This clonotype is a singleton in its sample. V gene TRBV2 combines with J gene TRBJ1-6; D might be TRBD1 (5 bases). The germline V and J ends were trimmed by 7 bases and 4 bases, with 8 bases remaining between them. CDR1 and CDR2 from the germline V gene are SNHLY and FYNNEI. There are 13 residues in the CDR3. The DNA for the CDR3 is TGTGCCAGCAAGGACAAATATAATTCACCCCTCCACTTT. This sequence encodes CASKDKYNSPLHF.

This chain joins TRBV27 and TRBJ2-7, with a weak D call TRBD1 (6 bases). Trimming cost V 10 bases and J 3 bases, with 16 bases left between them. Per germline, CDR1 MNHEY and CDR2 SMNVEV (reference sequence). This CDR3 spans 13 amino acids. The DNA for the CDR3 is TGTGCCACCGCGACAGGTTCCCTCTACGAGCAGTACTTC. This translates into CATATGSLYEQYF.

As regards this clonotype: An end of the junction differs from the germline gene, which may be a read error. This chain uses TRBV11-2 with TRBJ1-2; D remains ambiguous. Looked up from germline, CDR1 is SGHAT and CDR2 is FQNNGV. The CDR3 extends over 12 amino acids. The chain's CDR3 is CASILIAGSGTF. CDR3 coding DNA: TGTGCCAGCATCTTAATAGCGGGTTCCGGCACCTTC. Full variable domain (missing parts from reference TRBV11-2 and TRBJ1-2): EAGVAQSPRYKIIEKRQSVAFWCNPISGHATLYWYQQILGQGPKLLIQFQNNGVVDDSQLPKDRFSAERLKGVDSTLKIQPAKLEDSAVYLCASILIAGSGTFGSGTRLTVV.

There are many counts of this clonotype. J is TRBJ2-7 and V is TRBV12-3 or TRBV12-4; 12 bases are shared with TRBD2. Losses at the gene ends were 6 bases for V and 3 bases for J; bases not matched to a gene: 21. The CDR3 consists of 20 residues. CDR3 loop: CASSPALRGRGLAGLYEQYF. CDR3 in DNA: TGTGCCAGCAGCCCCGCGTTGCGGGGGAGAGGACTAGCGGGACTCTACGAGCAGTACTTC.

On this clonotype itself: Possible read error: a much larger clone is one base away. The chain employs TRBV7-2 and TRBJ2-5; TRBD2 matches 12 bases. The CDR3 is 15 amino acids. The junction had 12 bases not matched to a gene; V was cut back by 5 bases and J by 11 bases. Germline V lookup: CDR1 SGHTA, CDR2 FQGNSA. CDR3: CASSRGTSGFNVQYF. The CDR3 nucleotides read TGTGCCAGCAGCCGAGGGACTAGCGGGTTCAATGTGCAGTACTTC.

This clonotype has just one count. The chain is built from TRBV11-2 and TRBJ1-3, with D unresolved. Germline V gene data show CDR1 as SGHAT and CDR2 as FQNNGV. This CDR3 region has 15 residues. V was trimmed by 1 base and J by 2 bases, leaving 9 bases between them. The CDR3 here is CASSLAPTTGNTIYF. The CDR3 nucleotides read TGTGCCAGCAGCTTAGCCCCGACCACTGGAAACACCATATATTTT.

The chain joins TRBV30 to TRBJ2-7, with 8 positions matching TRBD1. Germline values: CDR1 GTSNPN, CDR2 SVGIG (reference sequence). This CDR3 comprises 14 residues. The V gene end was trimmed by 4 bases and the J gene end by 3 bases; junction bases not matched to a gene: 8. CDR3: CAWTAGDRSYEQYF. CDR3 sequence (DNA): TGTGCCTGGACCGCTGGGGACAGGAGCTACGAGCAGTACTTC.

The chain has TRBV12-3 or TRBV12-4 and TRBJ2-2, with TRBD2 matching 8 bases. V was clipped by 8 bases and J by 3 bases; unmatched bases: 14. The CDR3 consists of 17 residues. The CDR3 spells CASRTSGPQADTGELFF. In DNA, the CDR3 is TGTGCCAGCCGAACTAGCGGACCCCAGGCGGACACCGGGGAGCTGTTTTTT.

The sample holds many counts of this clonotype. The chain combines TRBV28 with TRBJ2-7, with 8 bases identical to TRBD2. Germline V CDR1 and CDR2: MDHEN, SYDVKM. V trimming: 3 bases; J trimming: 4 bases; junction bases outside the gene matches: 5. This CDR3 region has 14 residues. Here the CDR3 DNA reads TGTGCCAGCAGTTTTGCGGGAGGATCGTACGAGCAGTACTTC. Amino acid sequence: CASSFAGGSYEQYF.

The chain uses TRBV5-1 and TRBJ2-7; D possibly corresponds to TRBD2 (6 bases). The germline V and J ends were trimmed by 1 base and 6 bases, with 20 bases remaining between them. CDR1 and CDR2 from the germline V gene are SGHRS and YFSETQ. The CDR3 contains 16 residues. DNA of the CDR3: TGCGCCAGCAGCTTGCTAACATCCAGGGTCGGGAGCGAGCAGTACTTC. This codes for CASSLLTSRVGSEQYF.

A few counts support this clonotype. The chain joins TRBV7-9 to TRBJ2-5, with 7 bases that match TRBD1. From germline, CDR1 is SEHNR and CDR2 FQNEAQ (reference sequence). This CDR3 has 16 amino acids. V trimming: 1 base; J trimming: 2 bases; junction bases outside the gene matches: 7. Here the CDR3 DNA reads TGTGCCAGCAGCTTAGGAGGGGGCTTCGGGCAAGAGACCCAGTACTTC. Translation gives CASSLGGGFGQETQYF.

This clonotype was seen more than once but under ten times. The J gene is TRBJ2-7, the V gene TRBV7-2, with 7 positions matching TRBD1. The CDR3 runs 16 residues. Germline values: CDR1 SGHTA, CDR2 FQGNSA. J gave up 6 bases and V 1 base, and 12 bases lay outside the gene matches. Here the CDR3 DNA reads TGTGCCAGCAGCTTAGTCGGGCAGGGGGTCTTGGCCGAGCAGTACTTC. Translated: CASSLVGQGVLAEQYF.

The genes are TRBV12-3 or TRBV12-4 and TRBJ2-5, with a tentative D call TRBD2 (5 bases). CDR3 length equals 12 residues. V shed 0 bases and J shed 11 bases, with 10 bases lying between them. Written as DNA, the CDR3 is TGTGCCAGCAGTTTAGCAGACTACGGGCAGTACTTC. It is translated as CASSLADYGQYF.

V is TRBV27 and J is TRBJ2-2, with D possibly matching TRBD1 (6 bases). CDR1 MNHEY and CDR2 SMNVEV come from the germline V gene (reference sequence). CDR3 length: 18 amino acids. V was shortened by 6 bases and J by 1 base, with 21 bases between the two germline ends. CDR3 region: CASRPRPRGGRNTGELFF. CDR3 in DNA: TGTGCCAGCAGACCTAGACCCAGGGGTGGTAGGAACACCGGGGAGCTGTTTTTT.

This clonotype was seen many times. The CDR3 region has the DNA TGTGCCAGCAGCTTAGGGGGTTCTATCACAGATACGCAGTATTTT. It specifies CASSLGGSITDTQYF. The J gene is TRBJ2-3, the V gene TRBV7-2; no reliable D call. The CDR3 is made up of 15 amino acids. Looked up from germline, CDR1 is SGHTA and CDR2 is FQGNSA. Trimming took off 1 base at V and 2 bases at J, with 10 bases between the two ends.

There are a few counts of this clonotype. The chain uses TRBV29-1 and TRBJ2-7; no definite D call. The CDR3 totals 12 residues. Between the trimmed V and J ends, which lost 6 bases and 4 bases, there was a span of 13 bases. Germline CDR1 reads SQVTM; CDR2 reads ANQGSEA. The DNA for the CDR3 is TGCAGCGTGCTAAATCTCGGGTACGAGCAGTACTTC. Protein sequence: CSVLNLGYEQYF.